The 18 T cell receptor beta chains presented below share a single source sample, sequenced in a study of cytomegalovirus exposure and HLA in healthy donors. The primer mix had 60 Vbeta and 13 Jbeta primers. Assay used: immunoSEQ multiplex PCR; TCRdb lists only in-frame clones, some missing. This sample has 150,000 to 200,000 clones, with about 71% found just once. Sample: PBMCs. Every receptor here comes from a man in his fifties or sixties in good health and CMV-seronegative.

This chain links TRBV5-5 with TRBJ1-1; D may be TRBD1 (6 bases). From germline, CDR1 is SGHKS and CDR2 YYEKEE (reference sequence). This CDR3 spans 15 amino acids. The ends were cut back, 0 bases at V and 1 base at J, with 10 bases in the middle. The CDR3: CASSLVVTGNTEAFF. CDR3 nucleotides: TGTGCCAGCAGCTTGGTCGTGACAGGGAACACTGAAGCTTTCTTT. The complete variable domain, with remaining parts taken from reference TRBV5-5 and TRBJ1-1, reads DAGVTQSPTHLIKTRGQQVTLRCSPISGHKSVSWYQQVLGQGPQFIFQYYEKEERGRGNFPDRFSARQFPNYSSELNVNALLLGDSALYLCASSLVVTGNTEAFFGQGTRLTVV.

The V and J genes are TRBV5-1 and TRBJ2-3; no reliable D call. Germline V gene lookup returns CDR1 SGHRS and CDR2 YFSETQ. The CDR3 has 12 amino acids. V was clipped by 0 bases and J by 6 bases, with 5 bases between them. CDR3 DNA: TGCGCCAGCAGCTTGGCCAGGGATACGCAGTATTTT. As protein: CASSLARDTQYF.

This chain joins TRBV28 and TRBJ1-1, with D maybe TRBD1 (5 bases). The CDR3 contains 13 residues. The V end lost 6 bases, the J end lost 1 base, and 9 bases lay between the germline ends. Germline V CDR1 and CDR2: MDHEN, SYDVKM. This CDR3 reads CASRGQPNTEAFF. CDR3 coding DNA: TGTGCCAGCAGGGGGCAGCCGAACACTGAAGCTTTCTTT.

The rearrangement joins TRBV5-1 to TRBJ2-7; 8 nucleotides align to TRBD1. Germline V gives CDR1 SGHRS, CDR2 YFSETQ. This CDR3 has 16 residues. J lost 5 bases, V lost 3 bases, and 13 bases had no gene match. CDR3: CASSYDGQGAIDEQYF. The CDR3 coding sequence is TGCGCCAGCAGCTACGACGGGCAGGGGGCAATCGACGAGCAGTACTTC.

The chain is built from TRBV7-9 and TRBJ1-1; TRBD1 might be the D (6 bases). Trimming took 2 bases from V and 6 from J, leaving 13 bases between them. This CDR3 region has 14 residues. Germline V CDR1 and CDR2: SEHNR, FQNEAQ (reference sequence). The CDR3 nucleotides are TGTGCCAGCAGCTTACCAGGGGCGTCCCCTGAAGCTTTCTTT. Translated: CASSLPGASPEAFF. The full variable domain, its missing parts supplied by reference TRBV7-9 and TRBJ1-1, is DTGVSQNPRHKITKRGQNVTFRCDPISEHNRLYWYRQTLGQGPEFLTYFQNEAQLEKSRLLSDRFSAERPKGSFSTLEIQRTEQGDSAMYLCASSLPGASPEAFFGQGTRLTVV.

This chain joins TRBV6-1 and TRBJ1-2, with D possibly matching TRBD1 (6 bases). Germline CDR1 and CDR2: MNHNS and SASEGT. Trimming shortened V by 4 bases and J by 6 bases, and 12 bases separated the two germline ends. The CDR3 sequence is 13 residues long. CDR3 residues: CASSGAGTHGYTF. CDR3 coding DNA: TGTGCCAGCAGTGGAGCGGGGACACATGGCTACACCTTC.

This clone was counted between two and nine times. This chain uses TRBV6-4 with TRBJ1-5; D perhaps matches TRBD1 (5 bases). V lost 6 bases and J lost 3, with 12 bases in between. CDR3 length equals 14 residues. Per germline, CDR1 MRHNA and CDR2 SNTAGT. CDR3 sequence reads: CASRLTGSNQPQHF. The DNA for the CDR3 is TGTGCCAGCAGACTAACAGGTTCCAATCAGCCCCAGCATTTT.

This clone was detected only a few times. The V call is TRBV18, the J call TRBJ2-7; TRBD1 is a possible D gene (6 bases). Trimming pared 4 bases from V and 5 bases from J, leaving 15 bases between. The CDR3 consists of 14 residues. CDR1 is KGHSH, CDR2 LQKENI, per germline. CDR3: CASSLIQGSHEQYF. The CDR3 DNA follows: TGTGCCAGCTCACTAATTCAGGGGAGCCACGAGCAGTACTTC.

The rearrangement uses TRBV11-1 and TRBJ2-5; 16 nucleotides line up with TRBD2. Germline values: CDR1 SGHAT, CDR2 FQDESV (reference sequence). The CDR3 sequence is 17 residues long. With V trimmed by 5 bases and J by 5 bases, 8 bases remained unmatched. CDR3 residues: CASSPGTSGGARETQYF. In DNA form, the CDR3 reads TGTGCCAGCAGCCCCGGGACTAGCGGGGGGGCCCGGGAGACCCAGTACTTC.

The CDR3, as DNA: TGTGCCAGCACCACCTCTTATACGAGTCCCTACGAGCAGTACTTC. Translated: CASTTSYTSPYEQYF. The V and J genes are TRBV6-5 and TRBJ2-7, with D uncertain. The CDR3 runs 15 residues. Trimming removed 7 bases from V and 2 bases from J, with 18 bases in between. Germline V lookup: CDR1 MNHEY, CDR2 SVGAGI.

The chain links TRBV9 to TRBJ2-1, with a possible D match to TRBD1 (5 bases). Looked up from germline, CDR1 is SGDLS and CDR2 is YYNGEE. Trimming pared 1 base from V and 0 bases from J, leaving 14 bases between. CDR3 length: 17 residues. The DNA of the CDR3 is TGTGCCAGCAGCGTAAACCCCAGGGTGGGCTCCTACAATGAGCAGTTCTTC. Its translation is CASSVNPRVGSYNEQFF.

The chain carries TRBV7-2 and TRBJ1-1; D remains ambiguous. This CDR3 is built from 14 residues. Germline V gives CDR1 SGHTA, CDR2 FQGNSA. The V and J ends lost 5 bases and 1 base respectively, with 11 bases between them. DNA of the CDR3: TGTGCCAGCAGCCGAAGTAGTGGGAACACTGAAGCTTTCTTT. Its protein is CASSRSSGNTEAFF.

The chain carries TRBV14 and TRBJ1-2; no definite D call. The germline CDR1 and CDR2 sequences are SGHDN and FVKESK. The length of the CDR3 is 12 residues. The V and J ends lost 3 bases and 2 bases respectively, with 4 bases between them. The CDR3 is CASSQQNYGYTF. The DNA of the CDR3 is TGTGCCAGCAGCCAGCAGAACTATGGCTACACCTTC.

This clone was observed a few times. The chain carries TRBV7-2 and TRBJ2-2; D is possibly TRBD1 (5 bases). The germline CDR1 and CDR2 sequences are SGHTA and FQGNSA. V dropped 4 bases and J dropped 0 bases, with 9 bases sitting between them. The CDR3 totals 15 residues. The CDR3 spells CASSSRTTNTGELFF. The CDR3, as DNA: TGTGCCAGCAGCTCTAGGACAACGAACACCGGGGAGCTGTTTTTT.

J is TRBJ1-1 and V is TRBV6-6; TRBD1 is a possible D gene (6 bases). Germline assignment: CDR1 MNHNY and CDR2 SVGAGI (reference sequence). The V and J ends lost 2 bases and 0 bases respectively, with 10 bases between them. The CDR3 is 15 amino acids. The CDR3 DNA follows: TGTGCCAGCAGTTACGACAGGAACTTGAACACTGAAGCTTTCTTT. The encoded protein is CASSYDRNLNTEAFF.

The V and J genes are TRBV7-8 and TRBJ2-3; 8 nucleotides line up with TRBD2. V shed 2 bases and J 2 bases; nucleotides not matched to a gene: 6. The CDR3 is made up of 16 amino acids. Germline V gene data show CDR1 as SGHVS and CDR2 as FQNEAQ. DNA of the CDR3: TGTGCCAGCAGCTTATCCCCAGCGGGGGTCACAGATACGCAGTATTTT. Translated: CASSLSPAGVTDTQYF.

This clone was recorded a few times. The chain recombines TRBV7-9 with TRBJ2-7; TRBD1 agrees at 9 bases. The CDR3 runs 17 residues. J was trimmed by 0 bases and V by 2 bases; bases with no gene match: 8. Germline CDR1 reads SEHNR; CDR2 reads FQNEAQ (reference sequence). The CDR3 is CASSLPEGQGFSYEQYF. CDR3 nucleotides: TGTGCCAGCAGCTTACCAGAGGGACAGGGATTCTCCTACGAGCAGTACTTC.

This chain joins TRBV7-9 and TRBJ2-3; D gene uncertain. Germline V gives CDR1 SEHNR, CDR2 FQNEAQ (reference sequence). Trimming took 1 base from V and 3 from J, leaving 11 bases between them. This CDR3 contains 15 residues. The CDR3: CASSLVLGRTDTQYF. The CDR3 region has the DNA TGTGCCAGCAGCTTAGTACTGGGCAGGACAGATACGCAGTATTTT.